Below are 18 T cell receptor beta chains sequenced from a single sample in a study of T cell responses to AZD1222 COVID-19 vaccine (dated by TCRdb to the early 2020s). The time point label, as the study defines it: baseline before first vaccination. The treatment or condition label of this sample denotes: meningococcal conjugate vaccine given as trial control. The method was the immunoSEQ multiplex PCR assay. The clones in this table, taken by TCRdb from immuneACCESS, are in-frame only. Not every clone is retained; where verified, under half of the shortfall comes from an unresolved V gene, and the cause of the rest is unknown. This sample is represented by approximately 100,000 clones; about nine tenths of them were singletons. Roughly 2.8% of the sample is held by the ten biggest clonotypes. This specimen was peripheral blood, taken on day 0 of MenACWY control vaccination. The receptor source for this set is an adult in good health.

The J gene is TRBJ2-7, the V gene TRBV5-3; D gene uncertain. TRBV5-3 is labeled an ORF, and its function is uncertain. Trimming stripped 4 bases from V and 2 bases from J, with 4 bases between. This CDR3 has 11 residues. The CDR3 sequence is CARSGAYEQYF. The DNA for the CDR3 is TGTGCCAGAAGCGGGGCCTACGAGCAGTACTTC.

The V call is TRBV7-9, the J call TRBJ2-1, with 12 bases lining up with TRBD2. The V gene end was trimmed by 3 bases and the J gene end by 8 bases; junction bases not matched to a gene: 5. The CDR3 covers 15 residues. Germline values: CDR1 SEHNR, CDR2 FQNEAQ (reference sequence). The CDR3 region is CASSFPSGGAYEQFF. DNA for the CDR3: TGTGCCAGCAGCTTTCCTAGCGGGGGGGCCTATGAGCAGTTCTTC.

CDR3 amino acids: CASSQAGNTGELFF. The CDR3 DNA reads TGTGCCAGCAGCCAAGCAGGGAACACCGGGGAGCTGTTTTTT. The rearrangement uses TRBV14 and TRBJ2-2; no clear D gene. Trimming shortened V by 1 base and J by 1 base, and 4 bases separated the two germline ends. The germline V gene encodes CDR1 SGHDN and CDR2 FVKESK. The CDR3 sequence is 14 residues long.

The CDR3 spells CASKLAGGYTDTQYF. CDR3 sequence (DNA): TGTGCCAGCAAATTAGCGGGGGGCTACACAGATACGCAGTATTTT. The chain joins TRBV6-5 to TRBJ2-3; 10 bases match TRBD2. Germline CDR1 is MNHEY and CDR2 is SVGAGI. The length of the CDR3 is 15 residues. The V segment lost 7 bases and the J segment 2 bases; nucleotides outside the gene matches: 6.

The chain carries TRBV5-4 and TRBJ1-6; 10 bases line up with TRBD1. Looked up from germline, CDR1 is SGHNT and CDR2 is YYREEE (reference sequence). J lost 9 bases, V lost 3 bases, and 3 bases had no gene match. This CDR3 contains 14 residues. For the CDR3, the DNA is TGTGCCAGCAGCTGGGACAGGGGTGGTTCACCCCTCCACTTT. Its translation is CASSWDRGGSPLHF.

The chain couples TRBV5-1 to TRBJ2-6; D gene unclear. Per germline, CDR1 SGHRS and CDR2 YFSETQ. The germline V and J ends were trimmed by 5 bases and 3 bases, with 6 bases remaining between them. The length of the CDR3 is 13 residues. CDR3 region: CASSPFGANVLTF. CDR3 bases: TGCGCCAGCAGTCCCTTTGGGGCCAACGTCCTGACTTTC.

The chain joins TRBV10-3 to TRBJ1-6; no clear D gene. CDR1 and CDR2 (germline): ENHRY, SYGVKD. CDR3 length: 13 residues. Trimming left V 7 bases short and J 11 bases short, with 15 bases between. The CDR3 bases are TGTGCCATCACTCCCGCGGCGGGGACACCCCTCCACTTT. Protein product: CAITPAAGTPLHF.

CDR3 protein: CASSLVGGRETQYF. The CDR3 nucleotides are TGTGCCAGCAGCTTGGTAGGGGGACGAGAGACCCAGTACTTC. The rearrangement joins TRBV5-8 to TRBJ2-5; maybe TRBD1 (6 bases). This CDR3 region has 14 residues. V lost 0 bases and J 4 bases, leaving 10 bases between the germline ends. The germline V gene encodes CDR1 SGHTS and CDR2 YDEGEE. The full variable domain, rest sourced from reference TRBV5-8 and TRBJ2-5, is EAGVTQSPTHLIKTRGQQATLRCSPISGHTSVYWYQQALGLGLQFLLWYDEGEERNRGNFPPRFSGRQFPNYSSELNVNALELEDSALYLCASSLVGGRETQYFGPGTRLLVL.

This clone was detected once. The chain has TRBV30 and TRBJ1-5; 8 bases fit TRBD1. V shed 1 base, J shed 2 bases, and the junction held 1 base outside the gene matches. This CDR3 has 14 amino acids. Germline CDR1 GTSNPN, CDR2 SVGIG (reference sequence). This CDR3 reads CAWSEDRGNQPQHF. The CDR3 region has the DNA TGTGCCTGGAGTGAGGACAGGGGCAATCAGCCCCAGCATTTT.

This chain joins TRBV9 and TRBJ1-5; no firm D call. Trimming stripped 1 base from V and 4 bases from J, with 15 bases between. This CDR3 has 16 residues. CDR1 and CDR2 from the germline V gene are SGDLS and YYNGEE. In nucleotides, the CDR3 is TGTGCCAGCAGCGTATATGTAGTGGGAGGGAATCAGCCCCAGCATTTT. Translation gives CASSVYVVGGNQPQHF.

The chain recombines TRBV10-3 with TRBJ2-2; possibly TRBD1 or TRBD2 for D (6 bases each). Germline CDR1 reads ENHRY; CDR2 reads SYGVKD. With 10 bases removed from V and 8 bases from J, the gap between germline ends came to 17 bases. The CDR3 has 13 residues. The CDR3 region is CATRGTPTGELFF. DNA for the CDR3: TGTGCCACACGGGGGACACCCACTGGGGAGCTGTTTTTT.

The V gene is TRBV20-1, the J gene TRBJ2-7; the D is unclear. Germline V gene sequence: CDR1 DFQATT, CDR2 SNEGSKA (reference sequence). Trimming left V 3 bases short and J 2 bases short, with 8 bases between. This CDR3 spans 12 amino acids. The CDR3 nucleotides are TGCAGTGCTAGTGACCAGGCCTACGAGCAGTACTTC. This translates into CSASDQAYEQYF.

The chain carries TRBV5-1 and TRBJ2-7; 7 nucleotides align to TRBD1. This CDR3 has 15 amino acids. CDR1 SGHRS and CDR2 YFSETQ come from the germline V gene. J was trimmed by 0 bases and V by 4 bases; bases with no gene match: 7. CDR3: CASSNRDSSSYEQYF. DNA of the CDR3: TGCGCCAGCAGCAACCGGGACAGCAGCTCCTACGAGCAGTACTTC.

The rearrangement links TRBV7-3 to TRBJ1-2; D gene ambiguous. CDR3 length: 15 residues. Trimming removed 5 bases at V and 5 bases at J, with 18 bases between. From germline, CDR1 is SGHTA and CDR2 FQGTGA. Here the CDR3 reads CASSLRAAPRYGYTF. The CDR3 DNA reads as TGTGCCAGCAGCCTTAGGGCAGCTCCGCGTTATGGCTACACCTTC. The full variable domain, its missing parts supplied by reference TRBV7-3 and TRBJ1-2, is GAGVSQTPSNKVTEKGKYVELRCDPISGHTALYWYRQSLGQGPEFLIYFQGTGAADDSGLPNDRFFAVRPEGSVSTLKIQRTERGDSAVYLCASSLRAAPRYGYTFGSGTRLTVV.

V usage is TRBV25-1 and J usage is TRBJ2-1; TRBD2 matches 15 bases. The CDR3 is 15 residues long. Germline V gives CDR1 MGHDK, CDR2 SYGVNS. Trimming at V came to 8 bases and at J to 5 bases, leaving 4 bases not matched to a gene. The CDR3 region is CASGLAGGGHNEQFF. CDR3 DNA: TGTGCCAGCGGACTAGCGGGGGGGGGACACAATGAGCAGTTCTTC.

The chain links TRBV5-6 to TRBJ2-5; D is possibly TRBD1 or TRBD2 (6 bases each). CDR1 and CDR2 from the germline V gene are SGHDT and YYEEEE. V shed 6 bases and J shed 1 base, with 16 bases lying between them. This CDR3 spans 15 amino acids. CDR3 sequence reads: CASNLGGNRQETQYF. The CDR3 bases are TGTGCCAGCAACTTAGGGGGGAACCGCCAAGAGACCCAGTACTTC.

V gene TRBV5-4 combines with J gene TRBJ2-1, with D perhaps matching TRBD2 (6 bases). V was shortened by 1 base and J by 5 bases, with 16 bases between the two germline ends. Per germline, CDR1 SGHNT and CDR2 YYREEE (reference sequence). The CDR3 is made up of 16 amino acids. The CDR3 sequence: CASSLSSSASDNEQFF. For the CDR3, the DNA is TGTGCCAGCAGCTTGAGCTCTAGCGCCTCTGACAATGAGCAGTTCTTC.

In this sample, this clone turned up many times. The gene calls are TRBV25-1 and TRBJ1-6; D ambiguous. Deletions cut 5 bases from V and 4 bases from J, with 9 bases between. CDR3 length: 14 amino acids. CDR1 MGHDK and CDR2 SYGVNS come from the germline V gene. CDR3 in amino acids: CASSLTAYNSPLHF. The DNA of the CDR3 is TGTGCCAGCAGTCTGACTGCATATAATTCACCCCTCCACTTT. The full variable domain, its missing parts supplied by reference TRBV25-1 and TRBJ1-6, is EADIYQTPRYLVIGTGKKITLECSQTMGHDKMYWYQQDPGMELHLIHYSYGVNSTEKGDLSSESTVSRIRTEHFPLTLESARPSHTSQYLCASSLTAYNSPLHFGNGTRLTVT.